Shown below are 17 T cell receptor beta chains from a single sample sequenced in a study of T cell repertoires in cytomegalovirus infection. TCRdb fed the reads into MiXCR, producing one record per CDR3 protein. The repertoire consists of about 500,000 distinct CDR3 sequences, with roughly a third occurring once and the leading ten covering 15% to 20%. Their recognized antigens are unknown. This sample comprised cultured PBMCs, obtained from culture after CMV antigen stimulation. Source of these receptors: a human donor in good health (CMV status not recorded). Some clones in this sample may be carry-over from other donors' samples.

The chain uses TRBV6-9 and TRBJ2-1; D is perhaps TRBD1 (6 bases). Trimming stripped 5 bases from V and 0 bases from J, with 14 bases between. Per the germline V gene, CDR1 is MNHGY and CDR2 is SVAAGI. The length of the CDR3 is 16 residues. CDR3 bases: TGTGCCAGCAGTACCCAGGGGCTACCCTCCTACAATGAGCAGTTCTTC. Protein sequence: CASSTQGLPSYNEQFF.

The chain is built from TRBV28 and TRBJ2-5, with D unresolved. The V and J ends lost 4 bases and 4 bases respectively, with 13 bases between them. Germline CDR1 and CDR2: MDHEN and SYDVKM. The length of the CDR3 is 14 residues. Written as DNA, the CDR3 is TGTGCCAGCAGTTGGCGTAGGCGGCTAGAGACCCAGTACTTC. As protein: CASSWRRRLETQYF.

The J gene is TRBJ1-2, the V gene TRBV11-2, with D hard to call. Deletions cut 2 bases from V and 0 bases from J, with 16 bases between. From germline, CDR1 is SGHAT and CDR2 FQNNGV. This CDR3 spans 17 amino acids. CDR3 loop: CASSLSRGSAANYGYTF. The DNA for the CDR3 is TGTGCCAGCAGCTTAAGTCGGGGATCGGCGGCTAACTATGGCTACACCTTC.

The CDR3 protein is CASSFTRGQGGDSYF. The CDR3 DNA sequence: TGTGCCAGCAGTTTCACCAGAGGACAGGGGGGAGATTCGTACTTC. The V gene is TRBV6-2 or TRBV6-3, the J gene TRBJ2-5; 10 bases map to TRBD1. J gave up 13 bases and V 4 bases, and 15 bases lay outside the gene matches. From germline, CDR1 is MNHEY and CDR2 SVGEGT. The CDR3 has 15 residues.

This clonotype was seen only a few times. The chain recombines TRBV7-8 with TRBJ2-1; 14 bases agree with TRBD2. Unmatched junction bases numbered 13, after V lost 5 bases and J lost 7 bases. Germline V lookup: CDR1 SGHVS, CDR2 FQNEAQ. The CDR3 runs to 18 residues. The DNA of the CDR3 is TGTGCCAGCAGCCACAGTGCGGGACTAGCGGGAGTTGTGAATGAGCAGTTCTTC. Protein sequence: CASSHSAGLAGVVNEQFF.

This rearrangement joins TRBV7-9 to TRBJ1-3; D might be TRBD1 (5 bases). V dropped 2 bases and J dropped 0 bases, with 11 bases sitting between them. The length of the CDR3 is 16 residues. Germline assignment: CDR1 SEHNR and CDR2 FQNEAQ (reference sequence). The chain's CDR3 is CASSLWDWSSGNTIYF. The CDR3 DNA sequence: TGTGCCAGCAGCTTATGGGACTGGAGCTCTGGAAACACCATATATTTT.

The chain carries TRBV7-3 and TRBJ2-1; no definite D call. This CDR3 has 13 amino acids. The V gene's germline CDR1 is SGHTA and CDR2 FQGTGA. V gave up 0 bases and J gave up 6 bases, with 6 bases separating them. Here the CDR3 DNA reads TGTGCCAGCAGCTTAACTCGCACCAATGAGCAGTTCTTC. Protein product: CASSLTRTNEQFF.

DNA for the CDR3: TGTGCCAGCAGTTTAACCAAAGATACGCAGTATTTT. Its translation is CASSLTKDTQYF. The chain has TRBV28 and TRBJ2-3, with D unresolved. The germline V and J ends were trimmed by 2 bases and 5 bases, with 5 bases remaining between them. From germline, CDR1 is MDHEN and CDR2 SYDVKM. This CDR3 is built from 12 residues.

The chain recombines TRBV10-3 with TRBJ1-3; weak D call: TRBD1 (5 bases). CDR3 length equals 14 residues. Trimming removed 7 bases at V and 1 base at J, with 11 bases between. Per germline, CDR1 ENHRY and CDR2 SYGVKD. The CDR3, as DNA: TGTGCCATCATCGCCGGGGGTTCTGGAAACACCATATATTTT. Protein sequence: CAIIAGGSGNTIYF.

The gene calls are TRBV6-2 or TRBV6-3 and TRBJ2-3, with D possibly TRBD2 on 6 matching bases. The CDR3 is 17 amino acids. Between the trimmed V and J ends, which lost 6 bases and 8 bases, there was a span of 27 bases. CDR1 MNHEY and CDR2 SVGEGT come from the germline V gene. The CDR3 spells CASRYPPGVPQGATQYF. CDR3 DNA sequence: TGTGCCAGCAGGTATCCCCCGGGGGTTCCTCAGGGAGCTACGCAGTATTTT.

The chain is built from TRBV12-3 or TRBV12-4 and TRBJ2-2; D might be TRBD2 (7 bases). The CDR3 sequence is 14 residues long. V lost 6 bases to trimming and J lost 9 bases, with 17 bases between them. The CDR3 nucleotides are TGTGCCAGCAGACTACGGGGGGCGACCAGGGAGCTGTTTTTT. Protein product: CASRLRGATRELFF.

This clonotype was seen only a few times. The chain is built from TRBV7-2 and TRBJ1-2; no clear D. The CDR3 spans 13 residues. Per germline, CDR1 SGHTA and CDR2 FQGNSA. V was pared by 2 bases and J by 3 bases, with 7 bases between. The CDR3 region is CASSLKSDYGYTF. CDR3 nucleotide sequence: TGTGCCAGCAGCTTAAAGTCGGACTATGGCTACACCTTC.

This clonotype was detected ten times or more. The gene calls are TRBV28 and TRBJ1-5; D may be TRBD1 (5 bases). The V end was cut by 3 bases, the J end by 11 bases, with 8 bases between. Germline V gene data show CDR1 as MDHEN and CDR2 as SYDVKM. The CDR3 runs 11 residues. CDR3 sequence (DNA): TGTGCCAGCAGTTTGGCAGGGACCCAGCATTTT. This gives the protein CASSLAGTQHF.

The J gene is TRBJ2-3, the V gene TRBV5-1; D may be TRBD1 (6 bases). This CDR3 has 15 amino acids. The V gene lost 2 bases and the J gene lost 8 bases, with 18 bases spanning the gap. In germline, CDR1 is SGHRS, CDR2 YFSETQ. For the CDR3, the DNA is TGCGCCAGCAGCTTAGGGGCGGCCACACAGGGTACGCAGTATTTT. Translating gives CASSLGAATQGTQYF.

This clonotype was seen a handful of times. This rearrangement joins TRBV20-1 to TRBJ2-1; TRBD2 agrees at 8 bases. V shed 3 bases, J shed 9 bases, and the junction held 10 bases outside the gene matches. Germline V gene lookup returns CDR1 DFQATT and CDR2 SNEGSKA (reference sequence). CDR3 length: 14 amino acids. Written as DNA, the CDR3 is TGCAGTGCTAGGCCGGGACTAGGGCGTGGTGAGCAGTTCTTC. Protein sequence: CSARPGLGRGEQFF.

V is TRBV4-1 and J is TRBJ1-5; D is ambiguous. V was pared by 2 bases and J by 5 bases, with 19 bases between. The CDR3 covers 17 residues. CDR1 is MGHRA and CDR2 is YSYEKL in the germline V gene. Here the CDR3 DNA reads TGCGCCAGCAGCCAATCGAAATCTCTAGAACTGGATCAGCCCCAGCATTTT. This sequence encodes CASSQSKSLELDQPQHF.

V is TRBV20-1 and J is TRBJ2-5; no definite D call. Between the trimmed V and J ends, which lost 3 bases and 4 bases, there was a span of 9 bases. The CDR3 covers 12 residues. CDR1 DFQATT and CDR2 SNEGSKA come from the germline V gene (reference sequence). The CDR3 DNA reads as TGCAGTGCTAGTACTAAGAGAGAGACCCAGTACTTC. Translated: CSASTKRETQYF.